This T cell receptor (beta chain) was recorded in a study of cytomegalovirus exposure and HLA in healthy donors. Across the whole study: Unique TCR beta sequences numbering 95 million to 130 million came from 190 million or so T cells in an earlier analysis. General observations from the study: Immune exposure information comprised only CMV serostatus. Researchers reportedly found TCR beta sequences accurately predicted most subjects' HLA-A and HLA-B alleles.

This clone was counted only a few times. Its matching antigen is unknown. Primers for the PCR totalled 60 Vbeta and 13 Jbeta. Authors' processing steps: Later reanalysis found 60 million to 90 million unique TCR beta chains, about 10 million of them shared. The protocol was immunoSEQ multiplex PCR, while the TCRdb copy is restricted to in-frame clones and leaves out a portion. D and trimming were read from the DNA, whereas the V and J calls and clone size are those reported in that table. The sample carries over 100,000 clones, around 66% recorded once. The germline V gene has CDR1 SGDLS and CDR2 YYNGEE. With 0 bases removed from V and 1 base from J, the gap between germline ends came to 5 bases. This CDR3 is built from 14 residues.

The V call is TRBV9, the J call TRBJ1-3; TRBD1 is a possible D gene (5 bases). The receptor's source is a young man in good health and CMV-seronegative. The sequenced sample consisted of PBMCs. The CDR3 DNA is TGTGCCAGCAGCGTAGCAGGGTCTGGAAACACCATATATTTT. Protein: CASSVAGSGNTIYF.